The clone carrying this T cell receptor beta chain was picked up many times. Its target is unknown. The data stem from a study of identical twins. Study results and caveats: Insertion counts were lower in abundant cord blood beta clonotypes, a trend that memory repertoires did not show.

Addition of a universal primer site occurred through template switching, and cDNA carried unique molecular identifiers. Each CDR3 protein is one row after TCRdb ran MiXCR on the 5' RACE reads. Of 250,000 to 350,000 distinct CDR3 sequences in the sample, less than 9% are singletons; the top ten hold 2.1%. The CDR3 totals 11 residues. The germline CDR1 and CDR2 sequences are SNHLY and FYNNEI. V dropped 6 bases and J dropped 9 bases, with 9 bases sitting between them. These sequences were also reported in another study, on yellow fever vaccine responses in identical twins.

What was sequenced was memory (CD45RO+) T cells sorted from blood. This chain uses TRBV2 with TRBJ2-1, with D unresolved. This clonotype originated in a young woman in good health. Here the CDR3 reads CASRKTIEQFF. Written as DNA, the CDR3 is TGTGCCAGCAGGAAAACAATTGAGCAGTTCTTC.